Listed here is a single TCR beta chain. What it binds is not known. These data are taken from a study of cytomegalovirus exposure and HLA in healthy donors. As for the study in general: An early data release held tens of millions of unique TCRs from HLA-typed donors.

V shed 1 base and J shed 1 base, with 11 bases lying between them. This CDR3 region has 16 residues. CDR1 SGHDT and CDR2 YYEEEE come from the germline V gene. It was with 60 Vbeta and 13 Jbeta primers that the PCR ran. Sequencing was performed with immunoSEQ multiplex PCR; in TCRdb, only in-frame clones are kept and a portion is missing. The sample contains about 130,000 clones, roughly 70% of which appear only once. General study points: As a later analysis revealed, the rate of TCR association differed by HLA locus, with DRB1 most and HLA-C fewest. It was reportedly the case that the classifier diagnosed cytomegalovirus status with high specificity and sensitivity.

The clonotype comes from a man aged 25-45 years in good health and CMV-seronegative. The chain recombines TRBV5-6 with TRBJ2-2; D call uncertain. The sequenced material came from PBMCs. DNA of the CDR3: TGTGCCAGCAGCTTGCTGAGGCTACAGAACACCGGGGAGCTGTTTTTT. As protein: CASSLLRLQNTGELFF.